These 15 T cell receptor beta chains share one sample of origin, sequenced in a study of blood T cell dynamics during melanoma immunotherapy. The data were produced by immunoSEQ multiplex PCR, yet TCRdb's version contains in-frame clones alone and is incomplete. Of about 11,000 clones in the sample, 84% were seen once. Regarding time point: week 3, after first cycle of checkpoint inhibitor. The sequencing used blood, collected from a patient treated with checkpoint blockade. Every receptor here comes from a human donor with melanoma.

The chain is built from TRBV7-9 and TRBJ2-1; D unresolved. Trimming pared 1 base from V and 8 bases from J, leaving 6 bases between. The CDR3 contains 12 residues. The V gene's germline CDR1 is SEHNR and CDR2 FQNEAQ (reference sequence). In nucleotides, the CDR3 is TGTGCCAGCAGCTTAGAAGTGTATGAGCAGTTCTTC. Amino acids: CASSLEVYEQFF. Full variable domain (remainder filled in from reference TRBV7-9 and TRBJ2-1): DTGVSQNPRHKITKRGQNVTFRCDPISEHNRLYWYRQTLGQGPEFLTYFQNEAQLEKSRLLSDRFSAERPKGSFSTLEIQRTEQGDSAMYLCASSLEVYEQFFGPGTRLTVL.

The rearrangement joins TRBV28 to TRBJ2-7; a possible D gene is TRBD2 (6 bases). Between the trimmed V and J ends, which lost 8 bases and 3 bases, there was a span of 14 bases. Germline V lookup: CDR1 MDHEN, CDR2 SYDVKM. The CDR3 sequence is 13 residues long. The CDR3 is CASYDGGFYEQYF. The DNA of the CDR3 is TGTGCCAGCTACGACGGGGGATTCTACGAGCAGTACTTC.

The chain carries TRBV27 and TRBJ1-1; D uncertain. The CDR3 runs to 13 residues. V dropped 7 bases and J dropped 0 bases, with 9 bases sitting between them. Per germline, CDR1 MNHEY and CDR2 SMNVEV (reference sequence). This CDR3 is CASKAYLNTEAFF. The CDR3 DNA reads as TGTGCCAGCAAGGCGTACTTGAACACTGAAGCTTTCTTT.

CDR3 loop: CSVEIAGGGELFF. Here the CDR3 DNA reads TGCAGCGTTGAGATAGCGGGAGGCGGGGAGCTGTTTTTT. The V and J genes are TRBV29-1 and TRBJ2-2, with TRBD2 identical over 10 bases. Per the germline V gene, CDR1 is SQVTM and CDR2 is ANQGSEA. The CDR3 length is 13 residues. Trimming at V came to 3 bases and at J to 7 bases, leaving 2 bases not matched to a gene.

This clone was seen a few times. The chain links TRBV30 to TRBJ1-5, with D possibly being TRBD1 (5 bases). This CDR3 has 13 residues. Germline V gene lookup returns CDR1 GTSNPN and CDR2 SVGIG (reference sequence). V was clipped by 5 bases and J by 0 bases, with 8 bases between them. The CDR3 here is CAWDDSSNQPQHF. For the CDR3, the DNA is TGTGCCTGGGACGACAGTAGCAATCAGCCCCAGCATTTT.

The chain links TRBV7-9 to TRBJ2-6; unclear D gene. The V gene's germline CDR1 is SEHNR and CDR2 FQNEAQ (reference sequence). The CDR3 extends over 15 amino acids. Trimming shortened V by 2 bases and J by 4 bases, and 9 bases separated the two germline ends. The CDR3 here is CASSLRGSGANVLTF. CDR3 DNA: TGTGCCAGCAGCTTAAGAGGATCCGGGGCCAACGTCCTGACTTTC.

The chain carries TRBV7-3 and TRBJ1-6; 10 bases agree with TRBD1. This CDR3 has 14 amino acids. V gave up 5 bases and J gave up 9 bases; unmatched junction bases: 4. Germline V gene lookup returns CDR1 SGHTA and CDR2 FQGTGA. The CDR3 region is CASSAGTGVSPLHF. The CDR3 DNA reads as TGTGCCAGCAGCGCTGGGACAGGGGTTTCACCCCTCCACTTT.

V usage is TRBV11-3 and J usage is TRBJ2-5, with 8 nucleotides matching TRBD1. The assigned J gene may be wrong: the sequence end matches TRBJ2-7 better. The CDR3 covers 16 residues. CDR1 and CDR2 from the germline V gene are SGHNT and YENEEA. CDR3 nucleotide sequence: TGTGCCAGCAGCCCTAGAGGGCAGGGGGCCTCCTACGAGCAGTACTTC. This gives the protein CASSPRGQGASYEQYF.

The rearrangement joins TRBV6-5 to TRBJ2-7, with D perhaps assigned TRBD1 or TRBD2 (5 bases each). This CDR3 region has 13 residues. V was clipped by 6 bases and J by 3 bases, with 12 bases between them. Germline loops: CDR1 MNHEY, CDR2 SVGAGI. The CDR3: CASRRGAHYEQYF. CDR3 bases: TGTGCCAGCAGAAGAGGGGCACACTACGAGCAGTACTTC.

The rearrangement uses TRBV19 and TRBJ2-5; unclear D gene. The V gene lost 4 bases and the J gene lost 0 bases, with 6 bases spanning the gap. The germline CDR1 and CDR2 sequences are LNHDA and SQIVND (reference sequence). The CDR3 has 13 residues. In nucleotides, the CDR3 is TGTGCCAGTAGTAGGGGTCACCAAGAGACCCAGTACTTC. It encodes CASSRGHQETQYF.

This chain connects TRBV30 to TRBJ1-4, with 12 bases lining up with TRBD1. Per the germline V gene, CDR1 is GTSNPN and CDR2 is SVGIG (reference sequence). The CDR3 runs to 15 residues. V lost 3 bases and J lost 3; bases outside the gene matches: 2. DNA of the CDR3: TGTGCCTGGAGGGGACAGGGGGCGCCTAATGAAAAACTGTTTTTT. Its translation: CAWRGQGAPNEKLFF.

This clone came up a few times. This chain joins TRBV6-5 and TRBJ1-6; D may be TRBD1 (5 bases). V was pared by 8 bases and J by 4 bases, with 15 bases between. This CDR3 region has 15 residues. Per germline, CDR1 MNHEY and CDR2 SVGAGI. CDR3 in amino acids: CASQGELVYNSPLHF. Written as DNA, the CDR3 is TGTGCCAGCCAAGGGGAGCTGGTTTATAATTCACCCCTCCACTTT.

CDR3 DNA sequence: TGTGCCAGCACCTCAGGGGTAACTAATGAAAAACTGTTTTTT. It yields the protein CASTSGVTNEKLFF. The rearrangement links TRBV6-6 to TRBJ1-4; tentatively, D is TRBD1 (6 bases). CDR3 length: 14 residues. V was trimmed by 7 bases and J by 1 base, leaving 10 bases between them. CDR1 and CDR2 from the germline V gene are MNHNY and SVGAGI (reference sequence).

This chain uses TRBV7-2 with TRBJ2-2; D is possibly TRBD1 (5 bases). V gave up 2 bases and J gave up 4 bases, with 14 bases separating them. Germline V lookup: CDR1 SGHTA, CDR2 FQGNSA. This CDR3 spans 16 amino acids. This chain's CDR3 is CASSLNLGHATGELFF. The CDR3 region has the DNA TGTGCCAGCAGCTTAAATCTCGGACACGCCACCGGGGAGCTGTTTTTT.

The chain recombines TRBV5-1 with TRBJ2-5; D gene uncertain. Per the germline V gene, CDR1 is SGHRS and CDR2 is YFSETQ. V dropped 1 base and J dropped 5 bases, with 6 bases sitting between them. The CDR3 is 12 residues long. Here the CDR3 reads CASSLSKETQYF. DNA for the CDR3: TGCGCCAGCAGCTTGAGTAAGGAGACCCAGTACTTC.